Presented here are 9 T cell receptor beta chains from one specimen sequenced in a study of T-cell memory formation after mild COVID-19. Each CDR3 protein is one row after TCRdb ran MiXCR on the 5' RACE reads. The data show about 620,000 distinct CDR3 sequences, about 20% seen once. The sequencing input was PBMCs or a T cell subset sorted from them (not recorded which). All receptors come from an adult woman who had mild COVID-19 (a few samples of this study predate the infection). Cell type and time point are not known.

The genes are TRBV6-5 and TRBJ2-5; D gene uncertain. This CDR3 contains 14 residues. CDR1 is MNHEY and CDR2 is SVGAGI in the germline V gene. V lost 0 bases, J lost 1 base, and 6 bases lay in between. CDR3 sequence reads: CASSYSGIQETQYF. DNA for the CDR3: TGTGCCAGCAGTTACTCGGGTATCCAAGAGACCCAGTACTTC.

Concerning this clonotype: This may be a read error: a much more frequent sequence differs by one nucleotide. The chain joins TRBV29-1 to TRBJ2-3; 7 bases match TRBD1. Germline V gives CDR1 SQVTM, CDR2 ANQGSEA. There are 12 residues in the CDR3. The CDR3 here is CSTYRGTYTQYF. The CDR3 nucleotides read TGCAGCACTTACAGGGGCACATATACGCAGTATTTT.

The CDR3 DNA is TGTGCCAGCAGTGAACGTGGGGTTGTGCGCAATCAGCCCCAGCATTTT. It specifies CASSERGVVRNQPQHF. The chain employs TRBV6-1 and TRBJ1-5; D gene uncertain. The germline V and J ends were trimmed by 2 bases and 2 bases, with 13 bases remaining between them. Per the germline V gene, CDR1 is MNHNS and CDR2 is SASEGT. This CDR3 comprises 16 residues.

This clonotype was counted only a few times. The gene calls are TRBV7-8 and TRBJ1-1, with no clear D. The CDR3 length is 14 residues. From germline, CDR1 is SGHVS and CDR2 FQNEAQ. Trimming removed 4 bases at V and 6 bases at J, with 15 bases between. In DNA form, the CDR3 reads TGTGCCAGCAGCTCGCCCAAATTGGGCCCTGAAGCTTTCTTT. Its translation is CASSSPKLGPEAFF.

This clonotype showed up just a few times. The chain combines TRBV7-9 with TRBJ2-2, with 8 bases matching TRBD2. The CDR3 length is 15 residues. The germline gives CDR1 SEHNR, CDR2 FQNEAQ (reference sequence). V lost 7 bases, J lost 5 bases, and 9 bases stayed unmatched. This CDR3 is CASIPPSGSTGELFF. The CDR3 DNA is TGTGCCAGCATTCCCCCCAGCGGGAGTACCGGGGAGCTGTTTTTT. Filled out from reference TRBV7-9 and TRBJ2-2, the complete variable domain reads DTGVSQNPRHKITKRGQNVTFRCDPISEHNRLYWYRQTLGQGPEFLTYFQNEAQLEKSRLLSDRFSAERPKGSFSTLEIQRTEQGDSAMYLCASIPPSGSTGELFFGEGSRLTVL.

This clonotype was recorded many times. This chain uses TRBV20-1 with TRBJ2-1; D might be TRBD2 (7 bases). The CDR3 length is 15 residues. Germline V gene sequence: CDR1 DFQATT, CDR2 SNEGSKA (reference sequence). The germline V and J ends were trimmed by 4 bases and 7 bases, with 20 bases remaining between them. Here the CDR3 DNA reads TGCAGTGCTACCGGGACGGGGGGCCGCAGGAATGAGCAGTTCTTC. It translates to CSATGTGGRRNEQFF.

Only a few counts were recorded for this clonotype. CDR3 protein: CASSEDRGVYGYTF. The CDR3 nucleotides are TGTGCCAGCAGTGAGGACAGGGGGGTCTATGGCTACACCTTC. The V call is TRBV2, the J call TRBJ1-2; TRBD1 aligns across 10 bases. J gave up 4 bases and V 3 bases, and 2 bases lay outside the gene matches. The CDR3 runs to 14 residues. CDR1 is SNHLY and CDR2 is FYNNEI in the germline V gene.

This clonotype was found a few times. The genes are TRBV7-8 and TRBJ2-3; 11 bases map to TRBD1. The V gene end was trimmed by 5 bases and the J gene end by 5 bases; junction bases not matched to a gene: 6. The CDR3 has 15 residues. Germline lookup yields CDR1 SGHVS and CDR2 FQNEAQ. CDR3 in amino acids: CASSQGQGVKDTQYF. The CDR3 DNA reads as TGTGCCAGCAGCCAGGGACAGGGGGTTAAAGATACGCAGTATTTT.

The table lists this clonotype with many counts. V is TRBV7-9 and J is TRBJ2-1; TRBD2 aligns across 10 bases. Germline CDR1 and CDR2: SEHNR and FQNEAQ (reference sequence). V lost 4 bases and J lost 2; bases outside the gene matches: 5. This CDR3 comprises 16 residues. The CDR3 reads CASSSETSGPYNEQFF. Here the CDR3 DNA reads TGTGCCAGCAGCTCCGAGACTAGCGGGCCCTACAATGAGCAGTTCTTC.